This T cell receptor (beta chain) was recovered during a study of T cell responses to AZD1222 COVID-19 vaccine. Study results and limitations: Recipients of two AZD1222 doses showed rising Spike-specific TCR breadth and depth. Clonal diversity was possibly underestimated, and the donors were mostly white British, with more females.

Second doses that came at about 4 or about 12 weeks were put together. Note on this clone: Its antigen is not identified.

The table came from immunoSEQ multiplex PCR; TCRdb's copy has only in-frame clones and leaves some out. The sample comprises more than 75,000 clones, under 90% of which are singletons, and approximately 1.2% rests with the top ten. The source material was peripheral blood, sampled 28 days after the second AZD1222 dose. The clonotype comes from an adult who received the AZD1222 COVID-19 vaccine.

CDR3 nucleotides: TGCGCCAGCAGGGGGACTAGCGGCACAGATACGCAGTATTTT. Its translation: CASRGTSGTDTQYF. The chain recombines TRBV5-1 with TRBJ2-3, with 10 bases fitting TRBD2. Germline trimming cut 5 bases from V and 1 base from J; bases unmatched to any gene: 1. Germline CDR1 SGHRS, CDR2 YFSETQ. The CDR3 has 14 residues.